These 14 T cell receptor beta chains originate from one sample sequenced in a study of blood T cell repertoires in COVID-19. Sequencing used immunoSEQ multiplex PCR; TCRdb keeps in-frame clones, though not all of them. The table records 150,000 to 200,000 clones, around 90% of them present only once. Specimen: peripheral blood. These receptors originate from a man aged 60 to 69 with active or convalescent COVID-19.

CDR3: CASSLWQVMNTEAFF. CDR3 in DNA: TGCGCCAGCAGCTTGTGGCAGGTTATGAACACTGAAGCTTTCTTT. The chain carries TRBV5-1 and TRBJ1-1; D is unresolved. The CDR3 runs to 15 residues. The germline V gene has CDR1 SGHRS and CDR2 YFSETQ. V lost 1 base to trimming and J lost 0 bases, with 10 bases between them.

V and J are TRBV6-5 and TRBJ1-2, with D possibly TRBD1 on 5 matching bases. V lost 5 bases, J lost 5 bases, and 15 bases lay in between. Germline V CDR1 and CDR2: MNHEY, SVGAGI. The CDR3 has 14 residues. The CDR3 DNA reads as TGTGCCAGCAGTCTTATGACAGCTATGTATGGCTACACCTTC. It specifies CASSLMTAMYGYTF.

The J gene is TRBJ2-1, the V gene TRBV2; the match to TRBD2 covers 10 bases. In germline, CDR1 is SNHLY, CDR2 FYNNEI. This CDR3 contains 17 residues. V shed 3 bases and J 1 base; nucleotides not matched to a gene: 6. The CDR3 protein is CASSDQGTSASYNEQFF. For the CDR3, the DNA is TGTGCCAGCAGTGACCAGGGGACTAGCGCGTCCTACAATGAGCAGTTCTTC.

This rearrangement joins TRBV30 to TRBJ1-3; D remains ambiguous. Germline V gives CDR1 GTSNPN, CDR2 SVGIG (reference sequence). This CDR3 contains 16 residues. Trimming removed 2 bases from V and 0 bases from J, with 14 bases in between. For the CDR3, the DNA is TGTGCCTGGAGTCCACCGCAGTCCATCTCTGGAAACACCATATATTTT. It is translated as CAWSPPQSISGNTIYF.

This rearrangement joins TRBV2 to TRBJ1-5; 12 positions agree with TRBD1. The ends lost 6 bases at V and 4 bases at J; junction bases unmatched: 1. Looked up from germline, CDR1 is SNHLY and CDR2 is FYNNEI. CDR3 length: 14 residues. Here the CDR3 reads CASRGQGANQPQHF. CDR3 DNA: TGTGCCAGCAGGGGACAGGGGGCGAATCAGCCCCAGCATTTT.

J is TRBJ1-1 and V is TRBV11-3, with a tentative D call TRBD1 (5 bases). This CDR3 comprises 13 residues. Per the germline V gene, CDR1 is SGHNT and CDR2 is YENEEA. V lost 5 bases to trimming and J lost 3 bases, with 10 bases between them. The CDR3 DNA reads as TGTGCCAGCAGCCTTCAGGGTGACACTGAAGCTTTCTTT. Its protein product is CASSLQGDTEAFF.

The CDR3 nucleotides read TGTGCCAGCAGCTTGACAGGGGTAGCCAAAAACATTCAGTACTTC. Its protein product is CASSLTGVAKNIQYF. The J gene is TRBJ2-4, the V gene TRBV27, with 8 nucleotides matching TRBD1. The CDR3 consists of 15 residues. Germline V CDR1 and CDR2: MNHEY, SMNVEV (reference sequence). V shed 6 bases and J 0 bases; nucleotides not matched to a gene: 4.

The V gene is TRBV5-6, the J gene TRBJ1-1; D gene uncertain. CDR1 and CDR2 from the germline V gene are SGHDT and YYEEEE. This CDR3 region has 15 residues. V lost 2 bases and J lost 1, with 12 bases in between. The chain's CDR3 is CASSLFSRQNTEAFF. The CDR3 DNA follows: TGTGCCAGCAGCTTATTTTCCAGACAGAACACTGAAGCTTTCTTT.

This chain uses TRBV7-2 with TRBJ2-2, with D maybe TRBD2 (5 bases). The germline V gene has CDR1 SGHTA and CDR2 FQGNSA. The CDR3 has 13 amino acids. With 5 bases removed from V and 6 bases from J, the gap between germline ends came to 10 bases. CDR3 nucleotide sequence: TGTGCCAGCAGCCTCGGGGTATCCGGGGAGCTGTTTTTT. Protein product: CASSLGVSGELFF.

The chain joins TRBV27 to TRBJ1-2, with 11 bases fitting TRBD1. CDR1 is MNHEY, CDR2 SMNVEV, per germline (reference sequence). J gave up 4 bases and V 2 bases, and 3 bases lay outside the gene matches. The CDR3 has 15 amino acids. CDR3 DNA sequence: TGTGCCAGCAGTTTACGGGACAGGGGGATCTATGGCTACACCTTC. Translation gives CASSLRDRGIYGYTF.

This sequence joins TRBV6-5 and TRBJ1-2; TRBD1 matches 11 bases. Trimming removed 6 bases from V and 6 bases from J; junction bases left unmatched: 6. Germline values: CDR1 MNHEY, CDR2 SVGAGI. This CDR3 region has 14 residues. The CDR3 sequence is CASRPKDRGHGYTF. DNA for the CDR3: TGTGCCAGCAGACCAAAGGACAGGGGGCATGGCTACACCTTC.

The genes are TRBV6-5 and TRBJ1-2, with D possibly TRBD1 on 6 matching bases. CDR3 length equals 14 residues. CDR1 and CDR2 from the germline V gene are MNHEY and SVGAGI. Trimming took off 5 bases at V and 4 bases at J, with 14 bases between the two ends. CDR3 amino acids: CASSTLTGPYGYTF. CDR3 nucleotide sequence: TGTGCCAGCAGTACCTTGACAGGACCCTATGGCTACACCTTC.

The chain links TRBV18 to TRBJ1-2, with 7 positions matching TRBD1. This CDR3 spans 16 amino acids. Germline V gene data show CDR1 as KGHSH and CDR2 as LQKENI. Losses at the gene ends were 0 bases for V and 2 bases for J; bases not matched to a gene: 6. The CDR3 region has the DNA TGTGCCAGCTCACCACCAGTTCGACAGGGCAACTATGGCTACACCTTC. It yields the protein CASSPPVRQGNYGYTF.

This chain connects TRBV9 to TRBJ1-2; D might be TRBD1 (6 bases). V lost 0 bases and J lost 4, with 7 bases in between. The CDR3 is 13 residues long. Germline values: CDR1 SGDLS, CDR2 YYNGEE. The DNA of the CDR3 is TGTGCCAGCAGCGTAGAAGGGGGCTATGGCTACACCTTC. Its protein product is CASSVEGGYGYTF.